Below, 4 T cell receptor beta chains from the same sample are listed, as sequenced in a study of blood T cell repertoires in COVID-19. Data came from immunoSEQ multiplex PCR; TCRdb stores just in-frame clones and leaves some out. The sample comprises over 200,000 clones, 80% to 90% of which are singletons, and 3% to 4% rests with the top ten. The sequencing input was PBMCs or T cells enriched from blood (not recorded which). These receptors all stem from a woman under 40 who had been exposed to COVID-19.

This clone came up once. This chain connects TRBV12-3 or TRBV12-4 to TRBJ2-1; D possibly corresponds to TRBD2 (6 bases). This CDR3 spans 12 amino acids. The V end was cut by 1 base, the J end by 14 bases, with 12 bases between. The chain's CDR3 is CASSLVSGVEFF. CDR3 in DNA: TGTGCCAGCAGTTTAGTTTCGGGAGTGGAGTTCTTC.

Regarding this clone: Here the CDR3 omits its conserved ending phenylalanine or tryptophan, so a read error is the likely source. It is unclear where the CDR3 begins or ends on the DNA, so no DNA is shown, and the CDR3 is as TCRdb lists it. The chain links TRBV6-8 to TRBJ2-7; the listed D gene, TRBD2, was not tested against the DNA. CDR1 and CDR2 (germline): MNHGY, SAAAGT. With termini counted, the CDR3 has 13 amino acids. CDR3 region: CASSYSHSGRGSD.

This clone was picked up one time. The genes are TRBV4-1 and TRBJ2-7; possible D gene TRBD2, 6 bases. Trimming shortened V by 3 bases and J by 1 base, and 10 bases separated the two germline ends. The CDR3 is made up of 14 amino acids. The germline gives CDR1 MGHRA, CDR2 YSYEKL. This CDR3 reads CASSQGLGSYEQYF. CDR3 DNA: TGCGCCAGCAGCCAGGGACTCGGATCCTACGAGCAGTACTTC.

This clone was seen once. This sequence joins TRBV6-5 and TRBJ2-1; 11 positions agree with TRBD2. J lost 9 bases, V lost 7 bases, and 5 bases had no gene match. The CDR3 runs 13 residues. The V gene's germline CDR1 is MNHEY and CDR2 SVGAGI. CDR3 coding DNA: TGTGCCAGCAAACTAGGGACTAGCGGTGAGCAGTTCTTC. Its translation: CASKLGTSGEQFF.